What follows are 27 T cell receptor beta chains derived from one specimen sequenced in a study of blood T cell repertoires in COVID-19 (dated by TCRdb to between 2020 and 2021). Library prep was done by the immunoSEQ multiplex PCR assay. As stored in TCRdb, this immuneACCESS dataset retains in-frame rearrangements with V and J assigned. A fraction of the clones does not appear; measured against another copy, unresolved V genes explain less than half of the discrepancy, and the remainder lacks a known reason. Present in this sample are around 300,000 clones, over 70% of which were seen just once. The ten largest make up around 5% of the sample. Sequenced material: PBMCs or T cells enriched from blood (not recorded which). All receptors derive from a man aged 25-45 years who had recovered from COVID-19.

The V gene is TRBV27, the J gene TRBJ2-6; maybe TRBD1 (6 bases). Germline V gives CDR1 MNHEY, CDR2 SMNVEV (reference sequence). The germline V and J ends were trimmed by 5 bases and 0 bases, with 8 bases remaining between them. The CDR3 loop spans 15 amino acids. The CDR3 reads CASSPQGSGANVLTF. Written as DNA, the CDR3 is TGTGCCAGCAGTCCACAGGGCTCTGGGGCCAACGTCCTGACTTTC.

The table lists this clone with a few counts. J is TRBJ2-3 and V is TRBV7-3; TRBD2 aligns across 9 bases. The CDR3 loop spans 15 amino acids. The germline CDR1 and CDR2 sequences are SGHTA and FQGTGA. J was trimmed by 2 bases and V by 1 base; bases with no gene match: 1. Written as DNA, the CDR3 is TGTGCCAGCAGCTTAAGCGGGGGGGCCACAGATACGCAGTATTTT. Its protein is CASSLSGGATDTQYF. Combining the CDR3 with reference TRBV7-3 and TRBJ2-3 gives the whole variable domain GAGVSQTPSNKVTEKGKYVELRCDPISGHTALYWYRQSLGQGPEFLIYFQGTGAADDSGLPNDRFFAVRPEGSVSTLKIQRTERGDSAVYLCASSLSGGATDTQYFGPGTRLTVL.

V gene TRBV18 combines with J gene TRBJ1-4, with 7 bases fitting TRBD1. The CDR3 contains 14 residues. CDR1 is KGHSH, CDR2 LQKENI, per germline. J lost 8 bases, V lost 1 base, and 4 bases had no gene match. CDR3 protein: CASSPQGAGEKLFF. For the CDR3, the DNA is TGTGCCAGCTCACCACAGGGGGCAGGGGAAAAACTGTTTTTT.

The V call is TRBV14, the J call TRBJ2-7, with 8 bases identical to TRBD1. Germline V gene data show CDR1 as SGHDN and CDR2 as FVKESK. There are 14 residues in the CDR3. The junction had 4 bases not matched to a gene; V was cut back by 0 bases and J by 6 bases. CDR3 amino acids: CASSQEDRVSEQYF. CDR3 in DNA: TGTGCCAGCAGCCAAGAGGACAGGGTTTCCGAGCAGTACTTC. The full variable domain, its missing parts supplied by reference TRBV14 and TRBJ2-7, is EAGVTQFPSHSVIEKGQTVTLRCDPISGHDNLYWYRRVMGKEIKFLLHFVKESKQDESGMPNNRFLAERTGGTYSTLKVQPAELEDSGVYFCASSQEDRVSEQYFGPGTRLTVT.

The chain combines TRBV28 with TRBJ2-2; TRBD1 matches 9 bases. The CDR3 is 14 amino acids. The germline V gene has CDR1 MDHEN and CDR2 SYDVKM. Trimming took 9 bases from V and 5 from J; bases not matched to a gene: 7. The chain's CDR3 is CASKTDRGTGELFF. The CDR3 DNA sequence: TGTGCCAGTAAAACGGACAGGGGAACCGGGGAGCTGTTTTTT.

CDR3 region: CASSISLSYGYTF. The CDR3 DNA follows: TGTGCCAGTAGTATCTCCCTCAGCTATGGCTACACCTTC. V gene TRBV19 combines with J gene TRBJ1-2; D not certain. V was shortened by 3 bases and J by 4 bases, with 9 bases between the two germline ends. Germline assignment: CDR1 LNHDA and CDR2 SQIVND (reference sequence). This CDR3 region has 13 residues.

The J gene is TRBJ2-2, the V gene TRBV7-6; D not certain. The V end was cut by 0 bases, the J end by 7 bases, with 6 bases between. CDR1 SGHVS and CDR2 FNYEAQ come from the germline V gene. The CDR3 contains 13 residues. CDR3 nucleotide sequence: TGTGCCAGCAGCTTAGCCCCAAACGGGGAGCTGTTTTTT. Protein sequence: CASSLAPNGELFF.

The J gene is TRBJ2-7, the V gene TRBV29-1, with D perhaps TRBD1 (5 bases). Germline lookup yields CDR1 SQVTM and CDR2 ANQGSEA. Trimming took off 5 bases at V and 9 bases at J, with 20 bases between the two ends. CDR3 size: 13 residues. The CDR3 DNA is TGCAGCGTTACGACAGCTGCGCCCTTCGCGCAGTACTTC. Translating gives CSVTTAAPFAQYF.

The V call is TRBV5-6, the J call TRBJ1-1; possibly TRBD1 for D (5 bases). V was pared by 0 bases and J by 6 bases, with 9 bases between. The CDR3 contains 13 residues. Germline loops: CDR1 SGHDT, CDR2 YYEEEE. CDR3: CASSLEGWPEAFF. The CDR3 bases are TGTGCCAGCAGCTTGGAGGGGTGGCCTGAAGCTTTCTTT.

V usage is TRBV10-2 and J usage is TRBJ2-3, with 9 bases fitting TRBD2. The CDR3 loop spans 16 amino acids. Losses at the gene ends were 2 bases for V and 3 bases for J; bases not matched to a gene: 6. CDR1 is WSHSY and CDR2 is SAAADI in the germline V gene. This chain's CDR3 is CASSEGLAGVTDTQYF. CDR3 nucleotides: TGCGCCAGCAGTGAGGGCTTAGCGGGGGTAACAGATACGCAGTATTTT.

The chain uses TRBV28 and TRBJ2-7; 10 bases are shared with TRBD1. V lost 5 bases to trimming and J lost 5 bases; unmatched junction nucleotides: 9. The CDR3 consists of 15 residues. Germline CDR1 and CDR2: MDHEN and SYDVKM. In DNA, the CDR3 is TGTGCCAGCAGTACCCCAACCGGGACAGGGGACGAGCAGTACTTC. Translation: CASSTPTGTGDEQYF.

This chain connects TRBV7-9 to TRBJ2-2; TRBD2 might be the D (5 bases). This CDR3 contains 15 residues. V lost 5 bases, J lost 6 bases, and 16 bases lay in between. The germline gives CDR1 SEHNR, CDR2 FQNEAQ (reference sequence). The CDR3 DNA sequence: TGTGCCAGCAGCGAGGACTCCCGAGGCGCCGGGGAGCTGTTTTTT. Its protein product is CASSEDSRGAGELFF.

This rearrangement joins TRBV5-1 to TRBJ2-1, with 10 bases identical to TRBD2. CDR1 and CDR2 (germline): SGHRS, YFSETQ. The CDR3 spans 16 residues. V shed 0 bases, J shed 5 bases, and the junction held 5 bases outside the gene matches. DNA for the CDR3: TGCGCCAGCAGCTTGGGCACTAGCGGGACGGACAATGAGCAGTTCTTC. Protein product: CASSLGTSGTDNEQFF.

In its sample, this clone was seen once. V and J are TRBV10-1 and TRBJ1-5, with 7 bases aligning to TRBD1. This CDR3 comprises 18 residues. V was clipped by 3 bases and J by 5 bases; unmatched bases: 16. The germline V gene encodes CDR1 WNHNN and CDR2 SYGVQD (reference sequence). CDR3 amino acids: CASSDLSVRQGADQPQHF. DNA of the CDR3: TGCGCCAGCAGTGACTTGTCAGTGAGACAGGGAGCGGATCAGCCCCAGCATTTT.

The chain combines TRBV4-1 with TRBJ2-3; 7 nucleotides align to TRBD2. In germline, CDR1 is MGHRA, CDR2 YSYEKL. Trimming removed 4 bases from V and 3 bases from J; junction bases left unmatched: 10. The CDR3 extends over 16 amino acids. For the CDR3, the DNA is TGCGCCAGCAGCCGACCGACTAGCTCTGAAACAGATACGCAGTATTTT. Translated: CASSRPTSSETDTQYF.

The chain uses TRBV4-1 and TRBJ1-2; 7 bases agree with TRBD1. With V trimmed by 2 bases and J by 7 bases, 13 bases remained unmatched. The CDR3 has 16 residues. Germline V gives CDR1 MGHRA, CDR2 YSYEKL. Here the CDR3 DNA reads TGCGCCAGCAGCCAACACTGGGACAGCGGATCTATTGGCTACACCTTC. Its translation is CASSQHWDSGSIGYTF.

The chain is built from TRBV5-1 and TRBJ1-1; tentative D call: TRBD1 (5 bases). Trimming pared 5 bases from V and 0 bases from J, leaving 17 bases between. CDR3 size: 16 residues. The germline V gene has CDR1 SGHRS and CDR2 YFSETQ. The chain's CDR3 is CASRPTQQDLNTEAFF. As DNA, the CDR3 is TGCGCCAGCAGACCAACTCAACAGGACCTGAACACTGAAGCTTTCTTT.

This clone was detected a few times. V gene TRBV5-1 combines with J gene TRBJ1-1, with 11 bases identical to TRBD1. Unmatched junction bases numbered 6, after V lost 4 bases and J lost 4 bases. CDR3 length: 15 residues. The germline V gene encodes CDR1 SGHRS and CDR2 YFSETQ. The chain's CDR3 is CASSPTGQGATEAFF. For the CDR3, the DNA is TGCGCCAGCAGCCCTACTGGACAGGGGGCCACTGAAGCTTTCTTT. Combining the CDR3 with reference TRBV5-1 and TRBJ1-1 gives the whole variable domain KAGVTQTPRYLIKTRGQQVTLSCSPISGHRSVSWYQQTPGQGLQFLFEYFSETQRNKGNFPGRFSGRQFSNSRSEMNVSTLELGDSALYLCASSPTGQGATEAFFGQGTRLTVV.

The chain employs TRBV19 and TRBJ2-6, with 10 bases that match TRBD1. Trimming took 1 base from V and 2 from J; bases not matched to a gene: 5. The CDR3 loop spans 18 amino acids. CDR1 and CDR2 (germline): LNHDA, SQIVND (reference sequence). The CDR3 nucleotides are TGTGCCAGTAGTATAGTGGCCGGGACAGGGGCTGGGGCCAACGTCCTGACTTTC. Amino acid sequence: CASSIVAGTGAGANVLTF.

The chain combines TRBV5-1 with TRBJ1-6, with TRBD1 identical over 8 bases. Unmatched junction bases numbered 14, after V lost 4 bases and J lost 8 bases. The CDR3 loop spans 17 amino acids. Germline V gene sequence: CDR1 SGHRS, CDR2 YFSETQ. CDR3 coding DNA: TGCGCCAGCAGCCGGGTCCCGACAGGGGTTGGGGATTCACCCCTCCACTTT. Its protein is CASSRVPTGVGDSPLHF.

The chain combines TRBV19 with TRBJ1-5; D call uncertain. This CDR3 comprises 13 residues. Trimming shortened V by 1 base and J by 9 bases, and 10 bases separated the two germline ends. Per germline, CDR1 LNHDA and CDR2 SQIVND (reference sequence). In DNA, the CDR3 is TGTGCCAGTAGTATAGTAGTGAGGAGGCCCCAGCATTTT. This encodes CASSIVVRRPQHF.

The V and J genes are TRBV3-1 (or the pseudogene TRBV3-2) and TRBJ1-2; 9 bases fit TRBD1. The CDR3 runs 15 residues. V shed 1 base and J 3 bases; nucleotides not matched to a gene: 3. In germline, CDR1 is LGHDT, CDR2 YNNKEL (reference sequence). The CDR3 DNA sequence: TGTGCCAGCAGCCAAGGGGACAGGGAACACTATGGCTACACCTTC. It specifies CASSQGDREHYGYTF.

The J gene is TRBJ2-1, the V gene TRBV27; 12 nucleotides line up with TRBD2. This CDR3 spans 16 amino acids. J gave up 9 bases and V 0 bases, and 6 bases lay outside the gene matches. In germline, CDR1 is MNHEY, CDR2 SMNVEV (reference sequence). In DNA form, the CDR3 reads TGTGCCAGCAGTTTATCGGGCCTAGCGGGGGGGCTTGAGCAGTTCTTC. Amino acids: CASSLSGLAGGLEQFF.

The chain is built from TRBV7-7 and TRBJ1-5, with D possibly matching TRBD1 (6 bases). The CDR3 has 16 amino acids. Trimming removed 1 base at V and 2 bases at J, with 12 bases between. Germline CDR1 reads SSHAT; CDR2 reads FNYEAQ (reference sequence). For the CDR3, the DNA is TGTGCCAGCAGCTTAGAGCATTCAGGGGGCAATCAGCCCCAGCATTTT. Its protein is CASSLEHSGGNQPQHF.

This chain connects TRBV2 to TRBJ1-2, with D possibly matching TRBD1 (6 bases). Deletions cut 5 bases from V and 5 bases from J, with 18 bases between. This CDR3 contains 15 residues. From germline, CDR1 is SNHLY and CDR2 FYNNEI. The CDR3 spells CASSKVLDSYYGYTF. DNA for the CDR3: TGTGCCAGCAGTAAGGTCTTGGACAGTTATTATGGCTACACCTTC.

The V and J genes are TRBV6-5 and TRBJ1-2; no firm D call. The CDR3 spans 13 residues. Germline V CDR1 and CDR2: MNHEY, SVGAGI. Deletions cut 7 bases from V and 4 bases from J, with 13 bases between. This CDR3 reads CASTRVLGYGYTF. CDR3 nucleotide sequence: TGTGCCAGCACGAGGGTTCTAGGCTATGGCTACACCTTC.

This clone was counted once. The chain combines TRBV11-2 with TRBJ2-7, with TRBD1 matching 8 bases. The CDR3 covers 15 residues. CDR1 and CDR2 from the germline V gene are SGHAT and FQNNGV. With V trimmed by 1 base and J by 4 bases, 6 bases remained unmatched. CDR3 amino acids: CASSLVSRGLYEQYF. The CDR3 bases are TGTGCCAGCAGCTTAGTATCCAGGGGGCTGTACGAGCAGTACTTC.